A single sample is the source of the 14 T cell receptor beta chains below, sequenced in a study of blood T cell repertoires in COVID-19. The data were produced by immunoSEQ multiplex PCR, yet TCRdb's version contains in-frame clones alone and is incomplete. This sample has about 300,000 clones; around 90% occur once, and the top ten carry approximately 6.5%. The specimen sequenced was peripheral blood. All receptors derive from a man younger than 35 who had recovered from COVID-19.

This clone was counted many times. V gene TRBV7-2 combines with J gene TRBJ1-1; 9 nucleotides match TRBD1. V lost 4 bases and J lost 7; bases outside the gene matches: 7. The CDR3 runs to 14 residues. Germline V CDR1 and CDR2: SGHTA, FQGNSA. The CDR3: CASSSRDRVGEAFF. The CDR3 nucleotides are TGTGCCAGCAGCTCCCGGGACAGGGTAGGTGAAGCTTTCTTT.

V gene TRBV11-2 combines with J gene TRBJ1-1; 7 nucleotides match TRBD1. The J segment lost 0 bases and the V segment lost 3 bases, leaving 7 bases of the junction unmatched. CDR3 size: 16 residues. The germline V gene encodes CDR1 SGHAT and CDR2 FQNNGV. The CDR3 DNA reads as TGTGCCAGCAGCTTTTTACAGGGGAGTGTGAACACTGAAGCTTTCTTT. It is translated as CASSFLQGSVNTEAFF. The full variable domain, in which reference TRBV11-2 and TRBJ1-1 provide the parts outside the CDR3, is EAGVAQSPRYKIIEKRQSVAFWCNPISGHATLYWYQQILGQGPKLLIQFQNNGVVDDSQLPKDRFSAERLKGVDSTLKIQPAKLEDSAVYLCASSFLQGSVNTEAFFGQGTRLTVV.

With respect to this clone: Within the sample, other DNA sequences also encode this same CDR3. The chain couples TRBV12-3 or TRBV12-4 to TRBJ1-1; D is uncertain. This CDR3 spans 13 amino acids. V was clipped by 1 base and J by 5 bases, with 8 bases between them. The CDR3 sequence: CASSLDSYTEAFF. The CDR3 nucleotides read TGTGCCAGCAGTTTAGACAGCTATACTGAAGCTTTCTTT.

V is TRBV19 and J is TRBJ1-5; weak D call: TRBD1 (5 bases). The germline V gene encodes CDR1 LNHDA and CDR2 SQIVND (reference sequence). This CDR3 is built from 14 residues. V lost 3 bases to trimming and J lost 6 bases, with 12 bases between them. CDR3 in DNA: TGTGCCAGTAGTATGGAGGGGATCGGTCAGCCCCAGCATTTT. Protein: CASSMEGIGQPQHF. Based on the CDR3 plus reference TRBV19 and TRBJ1-5, the full variable domain is DGGITQSPKYLFRKEGQNVTLSCEQNLNHDAMYWYRQDPGQGLRLIYYSQIVNDFQKGDIAEGYSVSREKKESFPLTVTSAQKNPTAFYLCASSMEGIGQPQHFGDGTRLSIL.

This clone showed up just once. The chain uses TRBV4-3 and TRBJ1-4; D remains ambiguous. The CDR3 extends over 16 amino acids. Germline V lookup: CDR1 LGHNA, CDR2 YSLEER. The V end lost 0 bases, the J end lost 5 bases, and 13 bases lay between the germline ends. CDR3 sequence: CASSQDRPARNEKLFF. As DNA, the CDR3 is TGCGCCAGCAGCCAAGATCGTCCAGCCAGGAATGAAAAACTGTTTTTT.

The chain is built from TRBV6-5 and TRBJ2-3, with D possibly TRBD1 on 6 matching bases. Germline CDR1 reads MNHEY; CDR2 reads SVGAGI. The CDR3 extends over 15 amino acids. V was pared by 6 bases and J by 4 bases, with 17 bases between. CDR3 coding DNA: TGTGCCAGCAGCCGGACAGCCGCTTGGGCAGATACGCAGTATTTT. Protein product: CASSRTAAWADTQYF.

V usage is TRBV4-1 and J usage is TRBJ2-1; TRBD2 is a possible D gene (6 bases). V lost 1 base to trimming and J lost 3 bases, with 13 bases between them. This CDR3 is built from 16 residues. The germline V gene has CDR1 MGHRA and CDR2 YSYEKL. The chain's CDR3 is CASSQATSIGYNEQFF. CDR3 bases: TGCGCCAGCAGCCAAGCGACTAGTATAGGCTACAATGAGCAGTTCTTC.

The chain has TRBV18 and TRBJ1-4, with D unresolved. Deletions cut 2 bases from V and 0 bases from J, with 4 bases between. CDR3 length: 14 amino acids. Germline CDR1 and CDR2: KGHSH and LQKENI. This CDR3 is CASSPEATNEKLFF. DNA of the CDR3: TGTGCCAGCTCACCAGAGGCAACTAATGAAAAACTGTTTTTT.

The rearrangement links TRBV6-2 or TRBV6-3 to TRBJ1-5, with D perhaps TRBD1 (6 bases). CDR1 and CDR2 (germline): MNHEY, SVGEGT. This CDR3 region has 14 residues. V lost 5 bases to trimming and J lost 3 bases, with 11 bases between them. The chain's CDR3 is CASSRQVFNQPQHF. The CDR3 nucleotides read TGTGCCAGCAGTCGACAGGTTTTCAATCAGCCCCAGCATTTT.

The genes are TRBV7-2 and TRBJ2-3; possibly TRBD2 for D (6 bases). Trimming cost V 1 base and J 4 bases, with 9 bases left between them. The CDR3 extends over 14 amino acids. Germline CDR1 is SGHTA and CDR2 is FQGNSA. This chain's CDR3 is CASSLETGADTQYF. The CDR3, as DNA: TGTGCCAGCAGCTTAGAAACGGGGGCAGATACGCAGTATTTT.

The CDR3 spells CASSLFGGLETQYF. The CDR3 DNA reads TGTGCCAGCAGCTTATTTGGAGGGCTGGAGACCCAGTACTTC. The chain has TRBV7-9 and TRBJ2-5; TRBD2 is a possible D gene (6 bases). Germline V gene sequence: CDR1 SEHNR, CDR2 FQNEAQ (reference sequence). The length of the CDR3 is 14 residues. The ends were cut back, 2 bases at V and 5 bases at J, with 12 bases in the middle.

The gene calls are TRBV12-3 or TRBV12-4 and TRBJ2-7; D unclear. Trimming pared 3 bases from V and 9 bases from J, leaving 12 bases between. The CDR3 has 12 amino acids. CDR3 bases: TGTGCCAGCAGTTTCGGTTCGGTACGGCAGTACTTC. Its translation is CASSFGSVRQYF.

The chain carries TRBV2 and TRBJ1-5; 9 nucleotides agree with TRBD1. The CDR3 loop spans 19 amino acids. Looked up from germline, CDR1 is SNHLY and CDR2 is FYNNEI. Trimming at V came to 8 bases and at J to 2 bases, leaving 19 bases not matched to a gene. The CDR3: CASSADGTGFLMGNQPQHF. DNA of the CDR3: TGTGCCAGCTCCGCCGACGGGACAGGGTTTTTGATGGGCAATCAGCCCCAGCATTTT.

Details on this clone: This same CDR3 is encoded by further DNA sequences in the sample. This chain joins TRBV5-6 and TRBJ2-7, with a tentative D call TRBD2 (5 bases). The CDR3 contains 13 residues. Trimming removed 2 bases from V and 2 bases from J, with 8 bases in between. CDR1 and CDR2 from the germline V gene are SGHDT and YYEEEE. This chain's CDR3 is CASSLSGTYEQYF. As DNA, the CDR3 is TGTGCCAGCAGCTTAAGCGGTACCTACGAGCAGTACTTC.